A selection of T cell receptor beta chains follows, all from one sample in a study of CD8 T cells in Susac syndrome. MiXCR was run by TCRdb on the immunoSEQ multiplex PCR reads, yielding one entry per CDR3 protein. This table holds about 190,000 distinct CDR3 sequences, nearly 97% found once. Sample: CD4+ T cells from PBMCs. The receptors stem from a human donor with Susac syndrome. CDR3s include the opening cysteine and the closing phenylalanine or tryptophan. Each record gives: clone size, D gene, J gene, V gene, CDR3 protein, CDR3 DNA. D genes are given only for firm matches. The listing skips clone size in some rows; elsewhere it reads once, few, many or a size class.

>-|-|TRBJ1-1|TRBV3-1
CASSQDFGVSDEAFF
TGTGCCAGCAGCCAAGATTTCGGGGTATCTGATGAAGCTTTCTTT
>-|-|TRBJ2-3|TRBV15
CATSRDLGVSDTQYF
TGTGCCACCAGCAGAGATCTAGGGGTTTCAGATACGCAGTATTTT
>-|TRBD2|TRBJ2-5|TRBV5-6
CASSLRGGLRETQYF
TGTGCCAGCAGCTTACGGGGGGGCCTTAGGGAGACCCAGTACTTC
>-|-|TRBJ2-1|TRBV19
CASNLAQGGALQFF
TGTGCCAGTAATCTGGCACAGGGGGGGGCCCTACAGTTCTTC
>-|-|TRBJ1-3|TRBV19
CASSMNGQAGNTIYF
TGTGCCAGTAGTATGAATGGCCAGGCTGGAAACACCATATATTTT
>-|-|TRBJ1-1|TRBV30
CAWRWAGDTEAFF
TGTGCCTGGAGGTGGGCAGGGGACACTGAAGCTTTCTTT
>-|-|TRBJ1-6|TRBV30
CAWSVPDLPVNSPLHF
TGTGCCTGGAGTGTACCGGATTTACCGGTCAATTCACCCCTCCACTTT
>few|-|TRBJ2-1|TRBV6-2/TRBV6-3
CASSRTAYNEQFF
TGTGCCAGCAGTAGGACAGCGTACAATGAGCAGTTCTTC
>-|-|TRBJ2-7|TRBV7-6
CASSLAADSSYEQYF
TGTGCCAGCAGCTTAGCCGCTGACAGCTCCTACGAGCAGTACTTC
>-|-|TRBJ1-1|TRBV30
CAWIRRRGTEAFF
TGTGCCTGGATACGGCGGCGGGGGACTGAAGCTTTCTTT
>-|-|TRBJ2-6|TRBV15
CATSRDLRQVSSGANVLTF
TGTGCCACCAGCAGAGATCTGAGACAAGTGAGCTCTGGGGCCAACGTCCTGACTTTC
>few|TRBD2|TRBJ2-5|TRBV7-2
CASSLRTSGGAETQYF
TGTGCCAGCAGCTTGAGGACTAGCGGGGGGGCTGAGACCCAGTACTTC
>once|-|TRBJ1-4|TRBV30
CAWGATNEKLFF
TGTGCCTGGGGTGCAACTAATGAAAAACTGTTTTTT
>-|-|TRBJ2-3|TRBV19
CASSDADTQYF
TGTGCCAGTAGTGATGCAGATACGCAGTATTTT
>once|-|TRBJ2-7|TRBV20-1
CSAIQGATYEQYF
TGCAGTGCTATACAGGGTGCCACCTACGAGCAGTACTTC
>once|TRBD2|TRBJ2-3|TRBV29-1
CSVGLRGAGTDTQYF
TGCAGCGTGGGGTTGCGGGGGGCTGGCACAGATACGCAGTATTTT
>-|-|TRBJ1-2|TRBV3-1
CASSQPSGVSGYTF
TGTGCCAGCAGCCAGCCATCAGGGGTATCTGGCTACACCTTC
>few|TRBD2|TRBJ2-7|TRBV19
CASSPGGYEQYF
TGTGCCAGTAGTCCCGGGGGGTACGAGCAGTACTTC
>-|-|TRBJ2-5|TRBV7-2
CASSLQYQETQYF
TGTGCCAGCAGCTTACAGTACCAAGAGACCCAGTACTTC
>-|-|TRBJ1-1|TRBV5-6
CASSLERYTEAFF
TGTGCCAGCAGCTTGGAGCGATATACTGAAGCTTTCTTT
>-|TRBD2|TRBJ2-7|TRBV11-2
CASSLADPSGGYEQYF
TGTGCCAGCAGCTTAGCTGACCCTAGCGGGGGTTACGAGCAGTACTTC
>-|TRBD2|TRBJ2-3|TRBV6-1
CASSPTLLAGDTDTQYF
TGTGCCAGCAGCCCAACCTTACTAGCGGGGGACACAGATACGCAGTATTTT
>-|TRBD1|TRBJ1-4|TRBV20-1
CSARDHRDRVEKLFF
TGCAGTGCTAGAGATCATCGGGACAGGGTTGAAAAACTGTTTTTT
>once|-|TRBJ2-7|TRBV29-1
CSVGAGGEQYF
TGCAGCGTTGGGGCCGGTGGCGAGCAGTACTTC
>few|TRBD1|TRBJ2-5|TRBV7-2
CASSWDREETQYF
TGTGCCAGCAGCTGGGACAGGGAGGAGACCCAGTACTTC
>-|-|TRBJ2-4|TRBV27
CASSLRSKNIQYF
TGTGCCAGCAGTTTACGTAGTAAAAACATTCAGTACTTC
>-|-|TRBJ2-5|TRBV30
CAWSVHQVKTQYF
TGTGCCTGGAGTGTACATCAGGTCAAGACCCAGTACTTC
>-|TRBD1|TRBJ2-7|TRBV5-6
CASEGQNYEQYF
TGTGCCAGTGAGGGACAGAACTACGAGCAGTACTTC
>-|-|TRBJ2-2|TRBV20-1
CSARIQGTGELFF
TGCAGTGCTAGAATACAGGGTACCGGGGAGCTGTTTTTT
>-|TRBD2|TRBJ2-4|TRBV6-5
CASRGLAGGQNIQYF
TGTGCCAGCAGGGGACTAGCGGGGGGACAAAACATTCAGTACTTC
>-|-|TRBJ2-1|TRBV9
CASSGGARPPSYNEQFF
TGTGCCAGCAGCGGGGGTGCAAGGCCCCCCTCCTACAATGAGCAGTTCTTC
>-|-|TRBJ1-2|TRBV29-1
CSAPRGGGYTF
TGCAGCGCTCCTCGAGGGGGGGGCTACACCTTC
>-|TRBD1|TRBJ1-1|TRBV24-1
CATSDSGTGINEAFF
TGTGCCACCAGTGATTCCGGGACAGGGATCAATGAAGCTTTCTTT
>-|-|TRBJ2-7|TRBV20-1
CSATTRATYEQYF
TGCAGTGCTACGACACGGGCAACCTACGAGCAGTACTTC
>-|-|TRBJ1-5|TRBV12-5
CASGLAPRVENQPQHF
TGTGCTAGTGGTTTGGCCCCACGGGTAGAGAATCAGCCCCAGCATTTT
>-|TRBD2|TRBJ2-3|TRBV10-3
CAISEERGGTDTQYF
TGTGCCATCAGTGAGGAGCGGGGGGGCACAGATACGCAGTATTTT
>-|TRBD2|TRBJ2-5|TRBV20-1
CSASTVRGGGETQYF
TGCAGTGCTAGTACTGTGCGGGGGGGCGGGGAGACCCAGTACTTC
>-|-|TRBJ1-5|TRBV7-2
CASSPSVNQPQHF
TGTGCCAGCAGCCCCTCAGTGAATCAGCCCCAGCATTTT
>-|-|TRBJ1-2|TRBV20-1
CSASWGPHYGYTF
TGCAGTGCTAGTTGGGGGCCGCACTATGGCTACACCTTC
>-|TRBD1|TRBJ2-7|TRBV11-2
CASSLTGQVLIGYEQYF
TGTGCCAGCAGCTTAACGGGACAGGTTCTAATTGGGTACGAGCAGTACTTC
>once|-|TRBJ2-7|TRBV20-1
CSAEPPGAGPYEQYF
TGCAGTGCTGAGCCCCCGGGGGCTGGACCCTACGAGCAGTACTTC
>-|-|TRBJ1-1|TRBV5-1
CASSLPGQSEAFF
TGCGCCAGCAGCTTGCCGGGACAATCTGAAGCTTTCTTT
>-|-|TRBJ2-7|TRBV5-6
CASINRLASSDEQYF
TGTGCCAGCATCAATAGGCTAGCTTCATCCGACGAGCAGTACTTC
>-|-|TRBJ2-7|TRBV27
CASSLWGSQGNEQYF
TGTGCCAGCAGTTTATGGGGATCCCAGGGGAACGAGCAGTACTTC
>-|-|TRBJ2-7|TRBV7-8
CASSLIGQGNEQYF
TGTGCCAGCAGCTTAATTGGGCAGGGGAACGAGCAGTACTTC
>-|-|TRBJ1-5|TRBV30
CAWSRGQLWPQHF
TGTGCCTGGAGTCGCGGACAGCTCTGGCCCCAGCATTTT
>once|-|TRBJ2-7|TRBV3-1
CASSQDPTTMSPSSYEQYF
TGTGCCAGCAGCCAAGACCCCACGACTATGTCCCCGAGCTCCTACGAGCAGTACTTC
>-|-|TRBJ1-2|TRBV23-1
CASSRRNGYTF
TGCGCCAGCAGTCGAAGGAATGGCTACACCTTC
>-|-|TRBJ1-1|TRBV19
CASTNLNTEAFF
TGTGCCAGTACGAATTTGAACACTGAAGCTTTCTTT
>-|-|TRBJ2-3|TRBV4-3
CASSQQRGRTDTQYF
TGCGCCAGCAGCCAACAACGGGGGAGAACAGATACGCAGTATTTT
>once|-|TRBJ2-3|TRBV5-4
CASSLVGTSTDTQYF
TGTGCCAGCAGCTTGGTGGGGACTAGCACAGATACGCAGTATTTT
>-|-|TRBJ2-1|TRBV4-2
CASSQDVVDEQFF
TGTGCCAGCAGCCAAGACGTGGTCGATGAGCAGTTCTTC
>-|-|TRBJ2-3|TRBV7-9
CASRDKGVWSVADTQYF
TGTGCCAGCAGGGACAAGGGAGTTTGGTCTGTTGCAGATACGCAGTATTTT
>-|-|TRBJ2-2|TRBV18
CASSPGVAQANTGELFF
TGTGCCAGCTCACCTGGGGTGGCACAAGCGAACACCGGGGAGCTGTTTTTT
>once|-|TRBJ1-6|TRBV5-1
CASSLTDPLRNSPLHF
TGCGCCAGCAGCTTGACAGACCCCTTACGGAATTCACCCCTCCACTTT